The 13 T cell receptor beta chains presented below share a single source sample, sequenced in a study of T cell responses to AZD1222 COVID-19 vaccine. The repertoire was sequenced with immunoSEQ multiplex PCR; TCRdb's copy has only in-frame clones and lacks some. The data hold some 160,000 clones, with more than 90% observed a single time. Material: peripheral blood, obtained on day 0 of AZD1222 vaccination. The receptor set was obtained from an adult in good health.

The rearrangement uses TRBV3-1 (or the pseudogene TRBV3-2) and TRBJ2-2; 11 bases line up with TRBD2. The germline V gene encodes CDR1 LGHDT and CDR2 YNNKEL (reference sequence). The CDR3 length is 18 residues. V was pared by 7 bases and J by 5 bases, with 15 bases of the junction left unmatched. DNA for the CDR3: TGTGCCAGCACCTACTCATTAGCGGGAGGGCCGAGGACCGGGGAGCTGTTTTTT. This codes for CASTYSLAGGPRTGELFF.

The chain has TRBV29-1 and TRBJ1-3; D remains unclear. Germline V gene data show CDR1 as SQVTM and CDR2 as ANQGSEA. Trimming removed 4 bases at V and 2 bases at J, with 9 bases between. This CDR3 has 13 amino acids. In DNA form, the CDR3 reads TGCAGCGTTGCCCAGCATACTGGAAACACCATATATTTT. Translation gives CSVAQHTGNTIYF.

This sequence joins TRBV6-5 and TRBJ1-4; 8 nucleotides match TRBD1. Trimming took 6 bases from V and 5 from J; bases not matched to a gene: 8. The length of the CDR3 is 15 residues. Germline loops: CDR1 MNHEY, CDR2 SVGAGI. The CDR3 here is CASSTQGGLNEKLFF. As DNA, the CDR3 is TGTGCCAGCAGCACACAGGGGGGGCTAAATGAAAAACTGTTTTTT.

The rearrangement joins TRBV18 to TRBJ2-3; maybe TRBD1 (6 bases). Trimming pared 4 bases from V and 2 bases from J, leaving 19 bases between. This CDR3 region has 17 residues. Germline loops: CDR1 KGHSH, CDR2 LQKENI. The CDR3 here is CASSQDRRAVSTDTQYF. The DNA of the CDR3 is TGTGCCAGCTCACAAGACAGGCGGGCCGTTTCCACAGATACGCAGTATTTT.

The chain uses TRBV6-6 and TRBJ1-2; D is perhaps TRBD1 (6 bases). The germline V and J ends were trimmed by 4 bases and 3 bases, with 6 bases remaining between them. Germline assignment: CDR1 MNHNY and CDR2 SVGAGI (reference sequence). CDR3 length: 12 residues. The CDR3 protein is CASSSGDYGYTF. DNA for the CDR3: TGTGCCAGCAGTTCAGGGGACTATGGCTACACCTTC.

As for this clone: The junction does not match germline at one end; this may be a read error. The V and J genes are TRBV2 and TRBJ2-7; 10 nucleotides match TRBD2. The CDR3 runs to 15 residues. Per germline, CDR1 SNHLY and CDR2 FYNNEI. In nucleotides, the CDR3 is TGTGCCAGCAGCCCTGGACTAGCGGCCTCCCACGAGCAGTACTTC. As protein: CASSPGLAASHEQYF.

The rearrangement links TRBV18 to TRBJ1-2; D gene uncertain. Germline V lookup: CDR1 KGHSH, CDR2 LQKENI. The CDR3 has 13 residues. V lost 3 bases to trimming and J lost 6 bases, with 11 bases between them. As DNA, the CDR3 is TGTGCCAGCTCACCCGGCCTAGAGGATGGCTACACCTTC. Translating gives CASSPGLEDGYTF.

CDR3 nucleotide sequence: TGTGCCTGGAGTTCGATGGGCAGGCGACCGGGGAATTCACCCCTCCACTTT. Residues: CAWSSMGRRPGNSPLHF. The chain has TRBV30 and TRBJ1-6; no firm D call. The ends were cut back, 2 bases at V and 7 bases at J, with 21 bases in the middle. From germline, CDR1 is GTSNPN and CDR2 SVGIG (reference sequence). The CDR3 totals 17 residues.

The rearrangement joins TRBV7-9 to TRBJ1-3, with D perhaps matching TRBD1 (5 bases). Germline CDR1 and CDR2: SEHNR and FQNEAQ (reference sequence). The CDR3 sequence is 15 residues long. V was cut by 1 base and J by 9 bases, with 16 bases left in between. CDR3 region: CASSLVSGMVGTIYF. CDR3 in DNA: TGTGCCAGCAGCTTAGTGTCAGGGATGGTTGGCACCATATATTTT. The whole variable domain, remainder taken from reference TRBV7-9 and TRBJ1-3, is DTGVSQNPRHKITKRGQNVTFRCDPISEHNRLYWYRQTLGQGPEFLTYFQNEAQLEKSRLLSDRFSAERPKGSFSTLEIQRTEQGDSAMYLCASSLVSGMVGTIYFGEGSWLTVV.

This rearrangement joins TRBV6-4 to TRBJ2-5, with TRBD2 matching 8 bases. The CDR3 runs 17 residues. Germline V lookup: CDR1 MRHNA, CDR2 SNTAGT. Trimming took 1 base from V and 5 from J; bases not matched to a gene: 12. Written as DNA, the CDR3 is TGTGCCAGCAGTGACTTGGGACTAGACCGTGAGGGGGAGACCCAGTACTTC. Encoded protein: CASSDLGLDREGETQYF.

The CDR3 loop is CASSPPTGPLGAFF. Here the CDR3 DNA reads TGTGCCAGCTCACCACCGACAGGCCCCTTGGGGGCTTTCTTT. The chain carries TRBV18 and TRBJ1-1; D may be TRBD1 (6 bases). Trimming removed 0 bases at V and 11 bases at J, with 16 bases between. Looked up from germline, CDR1 is KGHSH and CDR2 is LQKENI. The CDR3 runs to 14 residues.

This chain uses TRBV7-2 with TRBJ1-4, with D possibly being TRBD1 (6 bases). This CDR3 is built from 14 residues. Trimming cost V 5 bases and J 7 bases, with 14 bases left between them. CDR1 SGHTA and CDR2 FQGNSA come from the germline V gene. CDR3 in amino acids: CASSPPGQFEKLFF. CDR3 DNA sequence: TGTGCCAGCAGCCCACCCGGACAGTTTGAAAAACTGTTTTTT.

V and J are TRBV6-1 and TRBJ1-6; 7 bases match TRBD1. CDR1 and CDR2 from the germline V gene are MNHNS and SASEGT. V shed 3 bases and J 8 bases; nucleotides not matched to a gene: 10. CDR3 length equals 16 residues. This chain's CDR3 is CASSDRDRRLDSPLHF. The CDR3 DNA follows: TGTGCCAGCAGTGATCGGGACAGACGATTGGATTCACCCCTCCACTTT.